This T cell receptor (beta chain) derives from a study of T cell responses to AZD1222 COVID-19 vaccine. Study results and limitations: The study found Spike-specific TCR breadth and depth rose after two AZD1222 doses. Regions 160-218 and 743-854 held dominance among vaccine-associated CD4 TCRs, which spanned spike. At baseline, just a handful of AZD1222 recipients tested seropositive.

With respect to this clone: Its specificity is not known.

Pooling was applied to second doses at about 4 or about 12 weeks. Some clones are missing from TCRdb's copy, which holds only in-frame ones; the method was immunoSEQ multiplex PCR. The sample yields about 130,000 clones, approximately 92% seen once. Germline CDR1 and CDR2: SGHNT and YENEEA. The CDR3 contains 17 residues. J lost 8 bases, V lost 2 bases, and 12 bases had no gene match. The chain employs TRBV11-3 and TRBJ2-2; 9 bases map to TRBD1. The source is an adult who received the AZD1222 COVID-19 vaccine. Here the sequenced sample was peripheral blood, taken 28 days after the second AZD1222 dose. The chain's CDR3 is CASSLLSGTGFGGELFF. The CDR3 DNA reads TGTGCCAGCAGCTTATTATCTGGGACAGGGTTTGGAGGGGAGCTGTTTTTT.